This entry lists 27 T cell receptor beta chains sequenced from one sample in a study of control samples from healthy donors and cancer patients. TCRdb's table, derived via immunoSEQ multiplex PCR, lists solely in-frame clones and lacks some. The sample has 200,000 to 250,000 clones, about 95% seen once. Input material: blood. The receptors were gathered from a man aged 50 to 59 in good health.

The V and J genes are TRBV19 and TRBJ2-2, with TRBD1 matching over 9 bases. CDR3 length: 15 amino acids. The V gene end was trimmed by 3 bases and the J gene end by 3 bases; junction bases not matched to a gene: 2. Germline V gene data show CDR1 as LNHDA and CDR2 as SQIVND (reference sequence). The CDR3 spells CASSIGQGYTGELFF. The CDR3 nucleotides are TGTGCCAGTAGTATTGGACAGGGGTACACCGGGGAGCTGTTTTTT.

This rearrangement joins TRBV6-5 to TRBJ2-3; D may match TRBD1 or TRBD2 (6 bases each). Per germline, CDR1 MNHEY and CDR2 SVGAGI. This CDR3 is 16 amino acids long. The V end lost 4 bases, the J end lost 3 bases, and 17 bases lay between the germline ends. The CDR3 protein is CASSLRGIRGTDTQYF. The CDR3 bases are TGTGCCAGCAGTTTGAGGGGGATCCGGGGGACAGATACGCAGTATTTT.

This clone was seen a single time. The V call is TRBV7-9, the J call TRBJ1-1; D is possibly TRBD1 (6 bases). Germline CDR1 SEHNR, CDR2 FQNEAQ (reference sequence). Trimming took 4 bases from V and 1 from J, leaving 13 bases between them. This CDR3 contains 15 residues. The CDR3 DNA reads TGTGCCAGCAGCTCCTTGACAGGTGGGAACACTGAAGCTTTCTTT. Its translation is CASSSLTGGNTEAFF.

J is TRBJ1-3 and V is TRBV7-9; D uncertain. In germline, CDR1 is SEHNR, CDR2 FQNEAQ (reference sequence). This CDR3 has 12 amino acids. Trimming took 1 base from V and 4 from J, leaving 2 bases between them. This chain's CDR3 is CASSLEGNTIYF. CDR3 nucleotide sequence: TGTGCCAGCAGCTTAGAGGGAAACACCATATATTTT.

This sequence joins TRBV19 and TRBJ2-2; 8 bases line up with TRBD1. This CDR3 has 16 amino acids. The germline V gene has CDR1 LNHDA and CDR2 SQIVND (reference sequence). The V gene end was trimmed by 4 bases and the J gene end by 2 bases; junction bases not matched to a gene: 6. CDR3 in amino acids: CASSKDRGVNTGELFF. As DNA, the CDR3 is TGTGCCAGTAGTAAAGACAGGGGAGTAAACACCGGGGAGCTGTTTTTT. Together with reference TRBV19 and TRBJ2-2, the CDR3 gives the full variable domain: DGGITQSPKYLFRKEGQNVTLSCEQNLNHDAMYWYRQDPGQGLRLIYYSQIVNDFQKGDIAEGYSVSREKKESFPLTVTSAQKNPTAFYLCASSKDRGVNTGELFFGEGSRLTVL.

J is TRBJ1-1 and V is TRBV24-1; 9 nucleotides line up with TRBD1. Germline CDR1 KGHDR, CDR2 SFDVKD. CDR3 size: 15 residues. Germline trimming cut 3 bases from V and 5 bases from J; bases unmatched to any gene: 6. The CDR3 DNA is TGTGCCACCAGTGATCCTACGACAGGGGGGACTGAAGCTTTCTTT. Translated: CATSDPTTGGTEAFF.

V gene TRBV6-4 combines with J gene TRBJ2-5; D not resolved. The CDR3 loop spans 13 amino acids. Trimming left V 3 bases short and J 3 bases short, with 8 bases between. Germline lookup yields CDR1 MRHNA and CDR2 SNTAGT. CDR3 DNA: TGTGCCAGCAGTGATGGCCCTAAAGAGACCCAGTACTTC. This translates into CASSDGPKETQYF.

The genes are TRBV19 and TRBJ1-5, with TRBD1 matching 9 bases. J gave up 5 bases and V 3 bases, and 8 bases lay outside the gene matches. CDR1 LNHDA and CDR2 SQIVND come from the germline V gene (reference sequence). This CDR3 contains 16 residues. This CDR3 reads CASSISHRGLDQPQHF. As DNA, the CDR3 is TGTGCCAGTAGTATCTCCCACAGGGGGCTGGATCAGCCCCAGCATTTT.

The chain links TRBV7-9 to TRBJ1-5, with D possibly matching TRBD1 (5 bases). Germline V lookup: CDR1 SEHNR, CDR2 FQNEAQ (reference sequence). There are 17 residues in the CDR3. V was shortened by 1 base and J by 0 bases, with 13 bases between the two germline ends. Here the CDR3 reads CASSLGTTVYSNQPQHF. In DNA form, the CDR3 reads TGTGCCAGCAGCTTAGGTACGACAGTTTATAGCAATCAGCCCCAGCATTTT.

CDR3 region: CATSRAPGRSPLGYTF. CDR3 nucleotides: TGTGCCACCAGCAGAGCCCCAGGACGGAGTCCCCTCGGCTACACCTTC. V gene TRBV15 combines with J gene TRBJ1-2; unclear D gene. Trimming stripped 1 base from V and 8 bases from J, with 20 bases between. Per germline, CDR1 LNHNV and CDR2 YYDKDF (reference sequence). The CDR3 consists of 16 residues.

The rearrangement links TRBV4-1 to TRBJ1-1, with D possibly matching TRBD1 (6 bases). V lost 0 bases, J lost 5 bases, and 16 bases lay in between. Germline V CDR1 and CDR2: MGHRA, YSYEKL. This CDR3 has 16 residues. The chain's CDR3 is CASSQEGGRGRTEAFF. In nucleotides, the CDR3 is TGCGCCAGCAGCCAAGAGGGGGGCCGGGGGCGGACTGAAGCTTTCTTT.

The chain carries TRBV10-3 and TRBJ2-7; TRBD2 matches at 9 bases. The CDR3 runs 15 residues. The V gene's germline CDR1 is ENHRY and CDR2 SYGVKD. The J segment lost 7 bases and the V segment lost 2 bases, leaving 9 bases of the junction unmatched. The CDR3 is CAISELGLATGEQYF. The CDR3, as DNA: TGTGCCATCAGTGAGCTGGGACTAGCCACGGGGGAGCAGTACTTC.

The CDR3 DNA reads as TGTGCCAGCAGCGTAGGATTCGCAGGGGGCGCGGCTGAAGCTTTCTTT. Protein: CASSVGFAGGAAEAFF. This chain connects TRBV9 to TRBJ1-1, with 8 bases matching TRBD1. The CDR3 sequence is 16 residues long. Per germline, CDR1 SGDLS and CDR2 YYNGEE. J lost 6 bases, V lost 0 bases, and 10 bases had no gene match.

The rearrangement uses TRBV30 and TRBJ2-3, with 8 bases aligning to TRBD2. The germline V gene encodes CDR1 GTSNPN and CDR2 SVGIG (reference sequence). V dropped 8 bases and J dropped 4; count of bases not matched to a gene: 8. The CDR3 is 13 residues long. The CDR3: CAENSGAADTQYF. The CDR3 region has the DNA TGTGCCGAGAATAGCGGGGCGGCAGATACGCAGTATTTT. Looking up the rest from reference TRBV30 and TRBJ2-3 gives the full variable domain: SQTIHQWPATLVQPVGSPLSLECTVEGTSNPNLYWYRQAAGRGLQLLFYSVGIGQISSEVPQNLSASRPQDRQFILSSKKLLLSDSGFYLCAENSGAADTQYFGPGTRLTVL.

This chain uses TRBV6-2 or TRBV6-3 with TRBJ2-7; D unresolved. Germline V lookup: CDR1 MNHEY, CDR2 SVGEGT. V was trimmed by 11 bases and J by 1 base, leaving 9 bases between them. CDR3 size: 11 residues. The CDR3, as DNA: TGTGCCTCCAGCCAGTCCTACGAGCAGTACTTC. As protein: CASSQSYEQYF.

The chain has TRBV14 and TRBJ2-7; no definite D call. Trimming stripped 3 bases from V and 9 bases from J, with 18 bases between. The length of the CDR3 is 14 residues. The V gene's germline CDR1 is SGHDN and CDR2 FVKESK. The CDR3 DNA reads as TGTGCCAGCAGCCAGATGGACGTCTCGTTTGGGCAGTACTTC. Translation: CASSQMDVSFGQYF.

This chain joins TRBV6-5 and TRBJ2-3, with D perhaps TRBD1 or TRBD2 (6 bases each). CDR3 size: 15 residues. The V gene's germline CDR1 is MNHEY and CDR2 SVGAGI. The V and J ends lost 6 bases and 0 bases respectively, with 13 bases between them. The CDR3 spells CASRKTGTSTDTQYF. The CDR3 DNA reads as TGTGCCAGCAGAAAAACAGGGACTAGCACAGATACGCAGTATTTT.

This sequence joins TRBV5-1 and TRBJ1-1, with D tentatively TRBD1 (5 bases). This CDR3 comprises 15 residues. The V gene lost 0 bases and the J gene lost 1 base, with 10 bases spanning the gap. Germline-derived CDR1 and CDR2 are SGHRS and YFSETQ. CDR3 loop: CASSLAGRPNTEAFF. In nucleotides, the CDR3 is TGCGCCAGCAGCTTGGCGGGACGGCCGAACACTGAAGCTTTCTTT.

In DNA form, the CDR3 reads TGTGCCAGCAGCAGATCCGGGACAGATTACGAGCAGTACTTC. Protein sequence: CASSRSGTDYEQYF. V usage is TRBV5-4 and J usage is TRBJ2-7; 7 bases match TRBD1. J was trimmed by 4 bases and V by 4 bases; bases with no gene match: 8. The CDR3 spans 14 residues. Germline CDR1 and CDR2: SGHNT and YYREEE (reference sequence).

The gene calls are TRBV19 and TRBJ2-1; 9 bases match TRBD2. Germline values: CDR1 LNHDA, CDR2 SQIVND (reference sequence). The CDR3 extends over 15 amino acids. V was clipped by 5 bases and J by 8 bases; unmatched bases: 10. CDR3 nucleotides: TGTGCCAGTAGTGTTGCCGGGACTAGCATCCATGAGCAGTTCTTC. This sequence encodes CASSVAGTSIHEQFF.

This clone was seen more than once but under ten times. This chain links TRBV7-8 with TRBJ1-4, with TRBD1 matching 8 bases. The CDR3 totals 16 residues. Germline V gives CDR1 SGHVS, CDR2 FQNEAQ. V shed 1 base and J 5 bases; nucleotides not matched to a gene: 6. The CDR3, as DNA: TGTGCCAGCAGCTTAGAGAGCTACAGGGGGAATGAAAAACTGTTTTTT. The encoded protein is CASSLESYRGNEKLFF. Filled out from reference TRBV7-8 and TRBJ1-4, the complete variable domain reads GAGVSQSPRYKVAKRGQDVALRCDPISGHVSLFWYQQALGQGPEFLTYFQNEAQLDKSGLPSDRFFAERPEGSVSTLKIQRTQQEDSAVYLCASSLESYRGNEKLFFGSGTQLSVL.

The rearrangement uses TRBV15 and TRBJ1-1; D gene unclear. This CDR3 is 14 amino acids long. Germline V gene data show CDR1 as LNHNV and CDR2 as YYDKDF (reference sequence). V was trimmed by 0 bases and J by 4 bases, leaving 9 bases between them. The DNA for the CDR3 is TGTGCCACCAGCAGAGATCGGGGTGGCACTGAAGCTTTCTTT. It encodes CATSRDRGGTEAFF. Looking up the rest from reference TRBV15 and TRBJ1-1 gives the full variable domain: DAMVIQNPRYQVTQFGKPVTLSCSQTLNHNVMYWYQQKSSQAPKLLFHYYDKDFNNEADTPDNFQSRRPNTSFCFLDIRSPGLGDTAMYLCATSRDRGGTEAFFGQGTRLTVV.

The chain uses TRBV2 and TRBJ1-1; 9 bases line up with TRBD1. The CDR3 is 13 amino acids. Germline CDR1 reads SNHLY; CDR2 reads FYNNEI. J gave up 4 bases and V 9 bases, and 6 bases lay outside the gene matches. This CDR3 is CARDGQGRTEAFF. CDR3 coding DNA: TGTGCCAGGGACGGACAGGGGCGCACTGAAGCTTTCTTT. The entire variable domain, with the rest obtained from reference TRBV2 and TRBJ1-1, is as follows: EPEVTQTPSHQVTQMGQEVILRCVPISNHLYFYWYRQILGQKVEFLVSFYNNEISEKSEIFDDQFSVERPDGSNFTLKIRSTKLEDSAMYFCARDGQGRTEAFFGQGTRLTVV.

The J gene is TRBJ1-4, the V gene TRBV5-1; the D gene is possibly TRBD1 (6 bases). Trimming shortened V by 2 bases and J by 6 bases, and 14 bases separated the two germline ends. The CDR3 sequence is 15 residues long. The germline V gene encodes CDR1 SGHRS and CDR2 YFSETQ. The CDR3 coding sequence is TGCGCCAGCAGCTTCCGGGACACGGACGATGAAAAACTGTTTTTT. This gives the protein CASSFRDTDDEKLFF.

The chain combines TRBV28 with TRBJ1-5; D is undetermined. From germline, CDR1 is MDHEN and CDR2 SYDVKM. The CDR3 loop spans 15 amino acids. The germline V and J ends were trimmed by 3 bases and 3 bases, with 12 bases remaining between them. CDR3 amino acids: CASSFTGNPNQPQHF. As DNA, the CDR3 is TGTGCCAGCAGTTTTACGGGGAATCCCAATCAGCCCCAGCATTTT. The whole variable domain, remainder taken from reference TRBV28 and TRBJ1-5, is DVKVTQSSRYLVKRTGEKVFLECVQDMDHENMFWYRQDPGLGLRLIYFSYDVKMKEKGDIPEGYSVSREKKERFSLILESASTNQTSMYLCASSFTGNPNQPQHFGDGTRLSIL.

The chain has TRBV18 and TRBJ2-1; tentative D call: TRBD2 (6 bases). The V gene's germline CDR1 is KGHSH and CDR2 LQKENI. The CDR3 runs to 13 residues. V was pared by 8 bases and J by 4 bases, with 12 bases between. The CDR3 loop reads CASARGNYNEQFF. The CDR3 DNA is TGTGCCAGCGCTCGCGGGAATTACAATGAGCAGTTCTTC.

The chain uses TRBV28 and TRBJ1-6; unclear D gene. Between the trimmed V and J ends, which lost 6 bases and 10 bases, there was a span of 13 bases. Germline V gene data show CDR1 as MDHEN and CDR2 as SYDVKM. This CDR3 comprises 13 residues. This chain's CDR3 is CASRRRAGSPLHF. The CDR3 nucleotides read TGTGCCAGCAGGAGACGGGCCGGCTCACCCCTCCACTTT.